This TCR beta chain is drawn from a study of blood T cell repertoires in COVID-19 (dated by TCRdb to the early 2020s). Regarding the study in general: Collaborator samples came from the United States, Italy and Spain and covered acute and convalescent phases of COVID-19. The sample metadata nearly always contained a de-identified subject ID, COVID-19 status, age in years and sex. Where HLA class I and class II types were available, the types were taken from metadata supplied by the sample provider, not from assay-based typing. A freely available public database, intended as a resource for researchers studying the immune response to SARS-CoV-2, is where the repertoires were released. Samples were obtained from the ongoing ImmuneRACE study (first 160 participants) and from approximately 1,200 subjects provided by 6 global collaborators. The material from the prospective study consisted of cDNA or gDNA derived from T cells, B-cell-depleted T cells, or PBMCs. Subjects who had been exposed to COVID-19, were actively infected with it, or had recovered from it provided the deeply sampled blood TCRbeta repertoires that made up the dataset. General study outcomes and caveats: Clinical and demographic metadata were provided uncurated, with the amount varying by source and participant.

Each collaborating institution followed its own protocols to collect whole blood in K2EDTA tubes. For TCRbeta analysis, collaborators shipped samples in one of three forms: frozen whole blood, isolated PBMCs, or DNA extracted from either of those sample types. V lost 5 bases and J lost 7 bases; the stretch between them is 22 bases long. CDR1 and CDR2 (LGHDT, YNNKEL) derive from the germline V gene (reference sequence). The CDR3 measures 16 amino acids from cysteine to phenylalanine. Solely the CDR3 DNA is kept, with 48 bases framed from the first base. This clone was detected a few times. Its specific antigen is unknown. Per-base quality was not reported, and no clone a single base away is much larger than it. The immunoSEQ Assay, a bias-controlled multiplex PCR, was used to amplify TCRbeta CDR3 regions from genomic DNA. Concerning the study's data processing: The number of nucleated cells in each sample was estimated from the amplification of reference gene primers within the assay. To quantify the absolute abundance of each unique TCRbeta CDR3 rearrangement, sequence reads were collapsed and filtered. Productive Simpson clonality was computed per sample as the square root of Simpson's diversity index over productive rearrangements. TCRdb took over this immuneACCESS table, retaining in-frame rearrangements with V and J assigned. Such tables are incomplete; in checked studies, under half of the missing clones stem from an unresolved V gene, and the remainder is unexplained. That table supplies the V and J calls and clone size; D and trimming were determined from the DNA. This sample is represented by more than 200,000 clones; around nine tenths of them were singletons. The ten biggest clones cover 2.7% of the sample.

This TCR was sampled from a woman aged 60 to 75 with acute or convalescent COVID-19. The source material was peripheral blood. The chain joins TRBV3-1 (or the pseudogene TRBV3-2) to TRBJ2-3; the D segment could be TRBD1, given 6 matching bases. The sequenced DNA: TGTGCCAGCAGCTTGGGCCGGGACACCTTACTGAATACGCAGTATTTT. Its protein product is CASSLGRDTLLNTQYF.